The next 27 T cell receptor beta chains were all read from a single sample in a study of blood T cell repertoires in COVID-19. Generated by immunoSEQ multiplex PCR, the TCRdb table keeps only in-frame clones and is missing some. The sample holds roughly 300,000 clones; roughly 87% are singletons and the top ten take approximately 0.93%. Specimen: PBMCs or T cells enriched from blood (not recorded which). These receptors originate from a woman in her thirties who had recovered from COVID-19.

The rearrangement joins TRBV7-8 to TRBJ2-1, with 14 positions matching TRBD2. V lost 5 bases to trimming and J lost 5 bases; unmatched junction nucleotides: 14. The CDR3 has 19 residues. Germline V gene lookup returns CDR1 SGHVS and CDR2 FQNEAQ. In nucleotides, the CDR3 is TGTGCCAGCAGCCTTCGGCGACTAGCGGGGGGGCAGGATAACAATGAGCAGTTCTTC. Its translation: CASSLRRLAGGQDNNEQFF.

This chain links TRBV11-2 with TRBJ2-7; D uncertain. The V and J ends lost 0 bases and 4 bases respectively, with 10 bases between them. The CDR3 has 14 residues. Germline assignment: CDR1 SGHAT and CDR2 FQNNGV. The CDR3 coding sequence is TGTGCCAGCAGCTTAGAACGGTTCCTATACGAGCAGTACTTC. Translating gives CASSLERFLYEQYF.

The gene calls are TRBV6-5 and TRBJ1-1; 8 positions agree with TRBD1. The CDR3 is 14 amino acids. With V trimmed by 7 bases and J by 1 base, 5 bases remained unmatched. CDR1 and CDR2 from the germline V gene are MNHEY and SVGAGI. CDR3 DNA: TGTGCCAGCACCCCCACAGGGGGGAACACTGAAGCTTTCTTT. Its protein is CASTPTGGNTEAFF.

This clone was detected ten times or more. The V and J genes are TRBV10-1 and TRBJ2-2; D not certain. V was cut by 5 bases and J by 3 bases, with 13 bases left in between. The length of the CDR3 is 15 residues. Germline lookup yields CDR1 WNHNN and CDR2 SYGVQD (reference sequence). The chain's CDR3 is CASSPYPVDTGELFF. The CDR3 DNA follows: TGCGCCAGCAGTCCCTACCCGGTTGACACCGGGGAGCTGTTTTTT.

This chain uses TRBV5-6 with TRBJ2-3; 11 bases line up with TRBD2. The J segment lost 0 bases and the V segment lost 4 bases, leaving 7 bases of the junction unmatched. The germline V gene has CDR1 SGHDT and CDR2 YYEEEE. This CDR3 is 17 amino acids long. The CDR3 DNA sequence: TGTGCCAGCAGCCTCCGACTAGCGGGGCCTAGCACAGATACGCAGTATTTT. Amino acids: CASSLRLAGPSTDTQYF.

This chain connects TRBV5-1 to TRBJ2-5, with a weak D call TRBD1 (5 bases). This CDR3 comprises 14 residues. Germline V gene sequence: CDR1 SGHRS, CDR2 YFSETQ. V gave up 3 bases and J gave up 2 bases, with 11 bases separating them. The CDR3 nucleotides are TGCGCCAGCAGCTCAAGGACATATCAAGAGACCCAGTACTTC. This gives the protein CASSSRTYQETQYF. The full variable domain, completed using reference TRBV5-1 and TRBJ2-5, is KAGVTQTPRYLIKTRGQQVTLSCSPISGHRSVSWYQQTPGQGLQFLFEYFSETQRNKGNFPGRFSGRQFSNSRSEMNVSTLELGDSALYLCASSSRTYQETQYFGPGTRLLVL.

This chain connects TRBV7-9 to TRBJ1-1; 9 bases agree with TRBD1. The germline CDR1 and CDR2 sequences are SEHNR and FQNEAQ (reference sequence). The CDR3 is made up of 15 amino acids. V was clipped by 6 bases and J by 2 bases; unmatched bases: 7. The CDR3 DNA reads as TGTGCCAGCAGTTTCAACAGGGGGCGAAACACTGAAGCTTTCTTT. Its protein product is CASSFNRGRNTEAFF.

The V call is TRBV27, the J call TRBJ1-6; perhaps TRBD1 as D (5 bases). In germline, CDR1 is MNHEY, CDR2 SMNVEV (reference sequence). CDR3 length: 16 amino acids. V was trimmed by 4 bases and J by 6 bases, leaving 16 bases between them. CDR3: CASSWGGTGLNSPLHF. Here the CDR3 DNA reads TGTGCCAGCAGTTGGGGCGGGACGGGACTTAATTCACCCCTCCACTTT.

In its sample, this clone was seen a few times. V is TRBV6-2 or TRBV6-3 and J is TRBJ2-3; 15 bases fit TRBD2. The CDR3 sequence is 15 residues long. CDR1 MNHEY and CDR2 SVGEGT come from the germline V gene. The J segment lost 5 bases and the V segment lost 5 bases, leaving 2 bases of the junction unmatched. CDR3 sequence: CASSRTSGGGDTQYF. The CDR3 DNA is TGTGCCAGCAGTCGGACTAGCGGGGGGGGAGATACGCAGTATTTT.

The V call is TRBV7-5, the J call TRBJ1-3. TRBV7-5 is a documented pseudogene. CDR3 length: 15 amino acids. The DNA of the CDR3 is TGTGCCAGAAGCTTAGCTAGCCTCTCTGGAAACACCATATATTTT. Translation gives CARSLASLSGNTIYF.

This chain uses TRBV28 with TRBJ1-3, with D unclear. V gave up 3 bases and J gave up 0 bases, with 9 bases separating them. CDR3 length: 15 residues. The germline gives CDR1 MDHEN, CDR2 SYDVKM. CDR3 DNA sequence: TGTGCCAGCAGTTTCTCGGTTTCCTCTGGAAACACCATATATTTT. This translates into CASSFSVSSGNTIYF. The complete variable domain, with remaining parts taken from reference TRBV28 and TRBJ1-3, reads DVKVTQSSRYLVKRTGEKVFLECVQDMDHENMFWYRQDPGLGLRLIYFSYDVKMKEKGDIPEGYSVSREKKERFSLILESASTNQTSMYLCASSFSVSSGNTIYFGEGSWLTVV.

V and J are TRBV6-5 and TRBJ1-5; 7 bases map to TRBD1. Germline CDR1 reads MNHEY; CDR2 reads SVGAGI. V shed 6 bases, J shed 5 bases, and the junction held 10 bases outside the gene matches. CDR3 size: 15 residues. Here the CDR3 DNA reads TGTGCCAGCAGCAAAGACAGGGACTTGTATCAGCCCCAGCATTTT. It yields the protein CASSKDRDLYQPQHF.

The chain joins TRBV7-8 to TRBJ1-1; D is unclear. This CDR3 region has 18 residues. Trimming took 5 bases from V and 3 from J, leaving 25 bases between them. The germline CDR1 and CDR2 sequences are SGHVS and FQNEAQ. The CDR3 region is CASSLGFLSGTMDTEAFF. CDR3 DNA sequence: TGTGCCAGCAGCCTCGGGTTTTTAAGTGGAACCATGGACACTGAAGCTTTCTTT.

CDR3 coding DNA: TGTGCCAGCAGCCAGGGAGACAGGGCAGATACGCAGTATTTT. Its translation: CASSQGDRADTQYF. The chain carries TRBV5-8 and TRBJ2-3; 7 bases line up with TRBD1. The trim removed 4 bases at V and 4 bases at J, leaving 6 bases unmatched. The CDR3 sequence is 14 residues long. Germline V gene sequence: CDR1 SGHTS, CDR2 YDEGEE.

The CDR3 sequence: CASSQEGLPVTQYF. DNA of the CDR3: TGTGCCAGCAGCCAAGAGGGACTCCCGGTTACGCAGTATTTT. The J gene is TRBJ2-3, the V gene TRBV14, with D tentatively TRBD2 (6 bases). Germline V gene data show CDR1 as SGHDN and CDR2 as FVKESK. V was shortened by 0 bases and J by 8 bases, with 12 bases between the two germline ends. The CDR3 is 14 amino acids.

CDR3 in DNA: TGTGCCAGTACTTCTTCGGGTCGCCCCGAGCAGTACTTC. The encoded protein is CASTSSGRPEQYF. The chain has TRBV12-3 or TRBV12-4 and TRBJ2-7; D is unresolved. This CDR3 region has 13 residues. Trimming removed 9 bases at V and 6 bases at J, with 18 bases between.

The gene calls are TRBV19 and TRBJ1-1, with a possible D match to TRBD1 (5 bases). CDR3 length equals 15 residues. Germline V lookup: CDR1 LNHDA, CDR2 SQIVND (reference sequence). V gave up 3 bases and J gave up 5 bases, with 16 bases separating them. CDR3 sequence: CASSIRVDGNTEAFF. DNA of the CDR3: TGTGCCAGTAGTATCAGGGTGGATGGAAATACTGAAGCTTTCTTT.

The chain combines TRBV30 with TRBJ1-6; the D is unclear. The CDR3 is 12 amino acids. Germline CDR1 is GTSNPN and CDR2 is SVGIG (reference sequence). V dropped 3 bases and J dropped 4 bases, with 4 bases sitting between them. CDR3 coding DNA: TGTGCCTGGAGGCAGTATAATTCACCCCTCCACTTT. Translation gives CAWRQYNSPLHF.

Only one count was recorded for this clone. The CDR3: CASSESGQGDETQYF. In DNA, the CDR3 is TGCGCCAGCAGTGAGTCAGGTCAGGGTGATGAGACCCAGTACTTC. This rearrangement joins TRBV10-2 to TRBJ2-5; weak D call: TRBD1 (5 bases). CDR3 length: 15 amino acids. Germline lookup yields CDR1 WSHSY and CDR2 SAAADI. V shed 0 bases and J shed 5 bases, with 13 bases lying between them.

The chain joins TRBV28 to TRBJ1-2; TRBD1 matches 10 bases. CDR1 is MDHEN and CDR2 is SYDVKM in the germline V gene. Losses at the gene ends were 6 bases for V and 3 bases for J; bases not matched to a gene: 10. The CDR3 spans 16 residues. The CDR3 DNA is TGTGCCAGCAGCGCGTCCGGGACAGGGGCCGACTATGGCTACACCTTC. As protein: CASSASGTGADYGYTF.

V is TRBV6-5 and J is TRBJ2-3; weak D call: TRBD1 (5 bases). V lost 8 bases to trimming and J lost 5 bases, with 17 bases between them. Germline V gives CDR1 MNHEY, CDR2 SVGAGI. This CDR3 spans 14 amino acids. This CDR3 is CASRSLPGQDTQYF. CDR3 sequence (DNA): TGTGCCAGCCGATCACTCCCAGGGCAAGATACGCAGTATTTT.

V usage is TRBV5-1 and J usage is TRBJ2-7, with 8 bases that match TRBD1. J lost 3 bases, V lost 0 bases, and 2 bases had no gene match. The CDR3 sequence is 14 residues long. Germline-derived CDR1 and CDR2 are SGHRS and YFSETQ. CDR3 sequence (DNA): TGCGCCAGCAGCTTGGAACAGGGGGTCTACGAGCAGTACTTC. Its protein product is CASSLEQGVYEQYF. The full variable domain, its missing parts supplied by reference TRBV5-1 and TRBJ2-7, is KAGVTQTPRYLIKTRGQQVTLSCSPISGHRSVSWYQQTPGQGLQFLFEYFSETQRNKGNFPGRFSGRQFSNSRSEMNVSTLELGDSALYLCASSLEQGVYEQYFGPGTRLTVT.

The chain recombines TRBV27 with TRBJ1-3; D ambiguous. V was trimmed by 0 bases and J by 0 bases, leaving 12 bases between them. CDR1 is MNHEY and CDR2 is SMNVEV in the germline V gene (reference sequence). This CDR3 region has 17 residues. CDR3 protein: CASSLSAAGGSGNTIYF. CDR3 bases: TGTGCCAGCAGTTTATCCGCGGCGGGAGGCTCTGGAAACACCATATATTTT.

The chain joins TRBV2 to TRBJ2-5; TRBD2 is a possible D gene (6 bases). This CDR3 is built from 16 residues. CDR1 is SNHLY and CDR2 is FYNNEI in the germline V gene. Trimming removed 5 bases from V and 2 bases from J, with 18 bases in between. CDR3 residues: CASSRDSAGGQETQYF. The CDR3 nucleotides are TGTGCCAGCAGTCGGGACTCCGCCGGTGGGCAAGAGACCCAGTACTTC.

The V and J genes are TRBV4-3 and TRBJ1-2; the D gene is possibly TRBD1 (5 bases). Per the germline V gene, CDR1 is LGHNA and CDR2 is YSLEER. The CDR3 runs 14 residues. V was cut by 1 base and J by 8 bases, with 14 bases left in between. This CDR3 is CASSQVQTGGGYTF. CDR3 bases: TGCGCCAGCAGCCAAGTCCAAACGGGGGGAGGCTACACCTTC.

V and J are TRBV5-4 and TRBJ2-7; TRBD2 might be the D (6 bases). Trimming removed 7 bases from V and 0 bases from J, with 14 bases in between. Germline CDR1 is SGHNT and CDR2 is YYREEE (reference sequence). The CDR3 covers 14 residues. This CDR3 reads CASAPGSNSYEQYF. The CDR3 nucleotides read TGTGCCAGCGCCCCCGGGAGTAACTCCTACGAGCAGTACTTC.

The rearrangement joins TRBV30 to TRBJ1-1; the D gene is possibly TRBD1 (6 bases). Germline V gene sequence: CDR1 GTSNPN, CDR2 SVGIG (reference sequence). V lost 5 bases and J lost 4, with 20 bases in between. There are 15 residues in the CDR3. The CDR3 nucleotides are TGTGCCTGGGTGGTGGGTGGGCAGGGGTTCACTGAAGCTTTCTTT. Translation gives CAWVVGGQGFTEAFF.